The entry below describes one T cell receptor beta chain. The protocol was immunoSEQ multiplex PCR, while the TCRdb copy is restricted to in-frame clones and leaves out a portion. The sample carries some 300,000 clones, roughly 70% recorded once. These data belong to a study of shared clonotypes between healthy human individuals. Germline V gene sequence: CDR1 MGHDK, CDR2 SYGVNS. This CDR3 contains 15 residues. Trimming removed 5 bases from V and 1 base from J, with 11 bases in between. The sequencing input was memory CD4+ T cells sorted from blood. Subset noted: CD45RA-negative fraction. The rearrangement links TRBV25-1 to TRBJ1-4, with D uncertain. The sequence was obtained from a man aged 25-40 years in good health. CDR3 sequence: CASSKEAGTNEKLFF. CDR3 coding DNA: TGTGCCAGCAGTAAAGAGGCTGGAACTAATGAAAAACTGTTTTTT.